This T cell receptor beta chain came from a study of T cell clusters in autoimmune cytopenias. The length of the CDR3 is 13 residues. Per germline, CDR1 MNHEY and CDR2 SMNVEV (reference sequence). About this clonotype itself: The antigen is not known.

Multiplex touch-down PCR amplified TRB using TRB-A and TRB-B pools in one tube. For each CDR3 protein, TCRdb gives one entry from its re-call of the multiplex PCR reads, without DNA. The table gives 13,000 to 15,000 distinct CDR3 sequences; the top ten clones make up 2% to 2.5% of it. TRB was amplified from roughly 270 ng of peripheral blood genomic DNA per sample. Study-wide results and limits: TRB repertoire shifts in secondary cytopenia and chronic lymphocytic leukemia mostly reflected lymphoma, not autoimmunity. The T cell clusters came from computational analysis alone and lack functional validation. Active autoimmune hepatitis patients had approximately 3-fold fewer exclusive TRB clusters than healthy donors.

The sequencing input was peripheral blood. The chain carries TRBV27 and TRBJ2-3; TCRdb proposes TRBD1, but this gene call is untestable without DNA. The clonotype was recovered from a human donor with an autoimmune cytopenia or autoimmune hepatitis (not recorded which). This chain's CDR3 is CASSFGGLDTQYF.